The present entry profiles one TCR beta chain with its context. Antigen unknown. Germline CDR1 reads ENHRY; CDR2 reads SYGVKD. The CDR3 contains 14 residues. Trimming removed 7 bases at V and 7 bases at J, with 17 bases between. Method: immunoSEQ multiplex PCR; TCRdb's copy keeps in-frame clones and lacks some. The sample yields about a million clones, around 77% seen once. Everyone who donated was a Caucasian adult who lived in Nashville, Tennessee. Division of CD4+ cells produced a CD45RA+ naive subset and a CD45RA-negative memory subset. The sample comes from a study of shared clonotypes between healthy human individuals. Study-wide results and limits: Enrolling few donors narrowed the genetic and exposure-history diversity that was represented.

The clonotype originates from a man younger than 35 in good health. Some clones in this sample may be carry-over from other donors' samples. Sequencing used memory CD4+ T cells from PBMCs. Subset described: CD45RA-negative fraction. The gene calls are TRBV10-3 and TRBJ2-1, with TRBD2 as a possible D gene (5 bases). The DNA of the CDR3 is TGTGCCATCACCCCGGTACTAGGGTGGAATGAGCAGTTCTTC. It is translated as CAITPVLGWNEQFF.